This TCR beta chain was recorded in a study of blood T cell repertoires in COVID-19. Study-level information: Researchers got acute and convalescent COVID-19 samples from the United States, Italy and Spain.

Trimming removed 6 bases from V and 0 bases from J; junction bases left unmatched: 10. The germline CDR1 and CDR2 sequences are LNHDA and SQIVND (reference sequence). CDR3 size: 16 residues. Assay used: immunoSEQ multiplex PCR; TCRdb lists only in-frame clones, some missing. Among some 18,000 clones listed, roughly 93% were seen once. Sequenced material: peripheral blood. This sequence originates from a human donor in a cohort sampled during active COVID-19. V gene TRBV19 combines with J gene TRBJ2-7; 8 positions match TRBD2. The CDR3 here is CASSLRRGGRSYEQYF. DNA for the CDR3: TGTGCCAGTAGCCTACGACGGGGGGGGCGCTCCTACGAGCAGTACTTC. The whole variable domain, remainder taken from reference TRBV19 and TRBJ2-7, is DGGITQSPKYLFRKEGQNVTLSCEQNLNHDAMYWYRQDPGQGLRLIYYSQIVNDFQKGDIAEGYSVSREKKESFPLTVTSAQKNPTAFYLCASSLRRGGRSYEQYFGPGTRLTVT.